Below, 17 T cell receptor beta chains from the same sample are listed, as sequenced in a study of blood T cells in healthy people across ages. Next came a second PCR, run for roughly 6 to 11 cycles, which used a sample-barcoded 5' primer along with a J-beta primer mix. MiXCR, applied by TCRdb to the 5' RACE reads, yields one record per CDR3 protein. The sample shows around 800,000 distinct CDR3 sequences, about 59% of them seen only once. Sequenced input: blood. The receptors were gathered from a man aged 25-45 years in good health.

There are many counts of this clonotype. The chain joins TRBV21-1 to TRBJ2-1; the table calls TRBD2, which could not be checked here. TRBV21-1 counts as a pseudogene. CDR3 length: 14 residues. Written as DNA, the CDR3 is TGTGCCAGCAGCATCCAGGGCCACTACAATGAGCAGTTCTTC. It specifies CASSIQGHYNEQFF.

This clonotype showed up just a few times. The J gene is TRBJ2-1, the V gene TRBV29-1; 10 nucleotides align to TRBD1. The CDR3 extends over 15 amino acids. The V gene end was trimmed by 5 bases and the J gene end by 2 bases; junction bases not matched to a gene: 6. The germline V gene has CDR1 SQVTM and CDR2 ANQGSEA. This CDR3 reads CSVPRDRGTYNEQFF. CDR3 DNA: TGCAGCGTTCCGCGGGACAGGGGTACCTACAATGAGCAGTTCTTC.

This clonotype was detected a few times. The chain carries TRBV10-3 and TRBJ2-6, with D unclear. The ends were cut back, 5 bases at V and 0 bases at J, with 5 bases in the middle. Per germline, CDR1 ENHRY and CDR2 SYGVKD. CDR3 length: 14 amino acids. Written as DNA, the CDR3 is TGTGCCATCAGTCCAATCTCTGGGGCCAACGTCCTGACTTTC. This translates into CAISPISGANVLTF.

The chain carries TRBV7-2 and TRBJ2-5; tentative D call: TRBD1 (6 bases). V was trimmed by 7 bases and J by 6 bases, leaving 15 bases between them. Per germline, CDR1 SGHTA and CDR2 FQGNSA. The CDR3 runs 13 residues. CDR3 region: CASIQQGGKTQYF. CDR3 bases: TGTGCCAGCATCCAACAGGGCGGAAAGACCCAGTACTTC.

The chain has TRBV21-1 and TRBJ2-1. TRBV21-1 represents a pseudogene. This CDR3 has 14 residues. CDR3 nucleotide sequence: TGTGCCAGCAGCAAAGAATATATTAACAATGAGCAGTTCTTC. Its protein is CASSKEYINNEQFF.

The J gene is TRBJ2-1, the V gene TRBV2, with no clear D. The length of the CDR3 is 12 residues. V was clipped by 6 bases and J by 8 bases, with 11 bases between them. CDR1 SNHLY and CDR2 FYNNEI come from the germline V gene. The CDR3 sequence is CASRADTDEQFF. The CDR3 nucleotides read TGTGCCAGCAGGGCAGACACCGATGAGCAGTTCTTC. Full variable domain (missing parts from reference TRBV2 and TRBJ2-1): EPEVTQTPSHQVTQMGQEVILRCVPISNHLYFYWYRQILGQKVEFLVSFYNNEISEKSEIFDDQFSVERPDGSNFTLKIRSTKLEDSAMYFCASRADTDEQFFGPGTRLTVL.

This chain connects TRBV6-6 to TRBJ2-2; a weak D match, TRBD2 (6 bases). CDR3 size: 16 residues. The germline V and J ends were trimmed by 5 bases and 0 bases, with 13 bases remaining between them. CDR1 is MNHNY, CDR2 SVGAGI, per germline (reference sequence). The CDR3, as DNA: TGTGCCAGCAGTGCGGGGCGGCTCGCGAACACCGGGGAGCTGTTTTTT. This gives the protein CASSAGRLANTGELFF.

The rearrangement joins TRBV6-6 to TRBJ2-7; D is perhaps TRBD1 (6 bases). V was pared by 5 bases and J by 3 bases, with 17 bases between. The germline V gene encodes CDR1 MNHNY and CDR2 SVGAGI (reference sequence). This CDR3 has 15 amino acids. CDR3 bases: TGTGCCAGCAGTAATCGACAGGCCGACCACTACGAGCAGTACTTC. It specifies CASSNRQADHYEQYF.

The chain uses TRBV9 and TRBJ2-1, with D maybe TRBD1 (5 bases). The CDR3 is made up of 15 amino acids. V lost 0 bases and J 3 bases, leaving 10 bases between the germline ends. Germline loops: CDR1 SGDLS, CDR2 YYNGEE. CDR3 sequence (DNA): TGTGCCAGCAGCGTAGGGGCCGGACACTACAATGAGCAGTTCTTC. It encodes CASSVGAGHYNEQFF. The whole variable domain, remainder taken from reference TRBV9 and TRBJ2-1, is DSGVTQTPKHLITATGQRVTLRCSPRSGDLSVYWYQQSLDQGLQFLIQYYNGEERAKGNILERFSAQQFPDLHSELNLSSLELGDSALYFCASSVGAGHYNEQFFGPGTRLTVL.

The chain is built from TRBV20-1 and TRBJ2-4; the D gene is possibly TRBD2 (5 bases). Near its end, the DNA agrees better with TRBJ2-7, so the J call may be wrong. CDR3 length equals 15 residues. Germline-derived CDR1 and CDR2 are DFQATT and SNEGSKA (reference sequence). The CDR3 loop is CSARRGLAEAYEQYF. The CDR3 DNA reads TGCAGTGCTAGACGTGGTCTAGCTGAAGCGTACGAGCAGTACTTC.

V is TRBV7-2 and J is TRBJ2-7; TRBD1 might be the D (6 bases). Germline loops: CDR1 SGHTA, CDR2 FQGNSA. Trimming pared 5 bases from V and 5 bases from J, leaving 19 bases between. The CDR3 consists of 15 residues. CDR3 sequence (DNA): TGTGCCAGCAGCGTCCCTGGGGGCACCAAGCACGAGCAGTACTTC. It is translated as CASSVPGGTKHEQYF.

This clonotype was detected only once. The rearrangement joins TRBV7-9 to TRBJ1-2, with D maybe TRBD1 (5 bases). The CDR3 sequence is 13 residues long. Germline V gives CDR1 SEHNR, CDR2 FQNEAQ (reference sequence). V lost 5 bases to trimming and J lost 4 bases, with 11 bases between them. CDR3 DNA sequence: TGTGCCAGCAGCGTACAGGAGATCTATGGCTACACCTTC. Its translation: CASSVQEIYGYTF.

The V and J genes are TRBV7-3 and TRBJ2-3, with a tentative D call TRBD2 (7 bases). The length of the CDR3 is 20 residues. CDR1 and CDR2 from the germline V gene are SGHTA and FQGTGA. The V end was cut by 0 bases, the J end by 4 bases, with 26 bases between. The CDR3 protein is CASSLTAGGGYTRPPDTQYF. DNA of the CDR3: TGTGCCAGCAGCTTAACGGCGGGCGGGGGCTATACACGACCCCCAGATACGCAGTATTTT.

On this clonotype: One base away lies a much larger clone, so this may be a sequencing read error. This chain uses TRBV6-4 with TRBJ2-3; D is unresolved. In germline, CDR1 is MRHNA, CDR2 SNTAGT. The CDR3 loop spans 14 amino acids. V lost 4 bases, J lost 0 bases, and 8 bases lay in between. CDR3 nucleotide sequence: TGTGCCAGCAGTGCGAGCGCTAGCACAGATACGCAGTATTTT. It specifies CASSASASTDTQYF.

Here the CDR3 reads CAISIQGGAYNEQFF. In nucleotides, the CDR3 is TGTGCCATCAGTATACAGGGAGGGGCCTACAATGAGCAGTTCTTC. J is TRBJ2-1 and V is TRBV10-3; tentative D call: TRBD2 (7 bases). Trimming left V 5 bases short and J 2 bases short, with 13 bases between. The germline CDR1 and CDR2 sequences are ENHRY and SYGVKD. CDR3 length: 15 residues.

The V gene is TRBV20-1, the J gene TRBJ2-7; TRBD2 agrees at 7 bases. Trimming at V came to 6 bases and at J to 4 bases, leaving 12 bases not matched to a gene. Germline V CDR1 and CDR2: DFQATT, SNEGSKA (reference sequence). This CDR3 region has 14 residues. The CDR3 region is CSAPMGGFGYEQYF. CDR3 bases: TGCAGTGCACCGATGGGAGGGTTCGGTTACGAGCAGTACTTC.

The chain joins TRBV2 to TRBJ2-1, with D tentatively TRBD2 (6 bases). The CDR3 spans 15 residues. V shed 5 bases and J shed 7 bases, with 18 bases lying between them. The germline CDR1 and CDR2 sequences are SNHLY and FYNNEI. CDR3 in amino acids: CASSKLAPLGNEQFF. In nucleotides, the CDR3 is TGTGCCAGCAGTAAACTAGCCCCACTTGGAAATGAGCAGTTCTTC.